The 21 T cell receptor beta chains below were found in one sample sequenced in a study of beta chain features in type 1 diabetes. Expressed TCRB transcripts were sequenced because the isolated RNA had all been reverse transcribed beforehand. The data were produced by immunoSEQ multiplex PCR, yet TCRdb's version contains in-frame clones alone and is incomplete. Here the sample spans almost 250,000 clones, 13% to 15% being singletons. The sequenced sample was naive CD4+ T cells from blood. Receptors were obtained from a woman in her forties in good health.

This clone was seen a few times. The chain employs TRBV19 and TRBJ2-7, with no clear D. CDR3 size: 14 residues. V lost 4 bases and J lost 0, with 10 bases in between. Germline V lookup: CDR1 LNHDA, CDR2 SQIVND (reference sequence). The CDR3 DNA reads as TGTGCCAGTAGTACCCAAGCCTCCTCCTACGAGCAGTACTTC. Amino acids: CASSTQASSYEQYF.

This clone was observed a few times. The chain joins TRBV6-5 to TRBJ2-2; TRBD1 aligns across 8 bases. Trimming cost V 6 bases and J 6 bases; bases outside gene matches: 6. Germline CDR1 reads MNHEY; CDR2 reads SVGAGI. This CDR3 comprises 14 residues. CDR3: CASRDRVISGELFF. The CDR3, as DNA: TGTGCCAGCAGGGACAGGGTAATATCCGGGGAGCTGTTTTTT.

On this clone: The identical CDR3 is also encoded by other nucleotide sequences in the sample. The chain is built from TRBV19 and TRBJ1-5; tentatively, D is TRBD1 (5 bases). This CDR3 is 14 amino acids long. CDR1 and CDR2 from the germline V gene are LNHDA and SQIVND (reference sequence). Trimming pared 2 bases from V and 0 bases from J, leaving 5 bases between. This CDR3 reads CASSIQGSNQPQHF. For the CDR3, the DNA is TGTGCCAGTAGTATACAGGGTAGCAATCAGCCCCAGCATTTT.

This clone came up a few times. CDR3 region: CASSAGQGDQPQHF. For the CDR3, the DNA is TGTGCCAGCAGCGCGGGACAGGGGGATCAGCCCCAGCATTTT. The chain combines TRBV5-4 with TRBJ1-5, with 11 bases matching TRBD1. In germline, CDR1 is SGHNT, CDR2 YYREEE (reference sequence). Trimming cost V 4 bases and J 5 bases; bases outside gene matches: 2. CDR3 length equals 14 residues.

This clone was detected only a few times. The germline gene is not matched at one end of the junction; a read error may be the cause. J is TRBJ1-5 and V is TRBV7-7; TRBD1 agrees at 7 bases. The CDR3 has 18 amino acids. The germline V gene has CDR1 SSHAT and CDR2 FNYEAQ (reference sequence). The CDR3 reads CASSPWRAGGTSNQPQHF. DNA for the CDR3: TGTGCTAGCAGCCCTTGGAGGGCAGGGGGAACTAGCAATCAGCCCCAGCATTTT.

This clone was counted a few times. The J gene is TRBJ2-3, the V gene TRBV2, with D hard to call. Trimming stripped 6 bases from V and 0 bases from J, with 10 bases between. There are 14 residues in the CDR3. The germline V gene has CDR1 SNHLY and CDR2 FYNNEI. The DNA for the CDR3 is TGTGCCAGCAGCCGCAGGTCGAGCACAGATACGCAGTATTTT. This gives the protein CASSRRSSTDTQYF.

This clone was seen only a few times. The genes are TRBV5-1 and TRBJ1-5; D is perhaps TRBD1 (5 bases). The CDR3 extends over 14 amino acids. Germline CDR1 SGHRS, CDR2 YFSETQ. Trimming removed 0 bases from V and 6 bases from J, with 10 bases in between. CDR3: CASSLGDSSQPQHF. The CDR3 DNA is TGCGCCAGCAGCTTGGGTGACAGTAGTCAGCCCCAGCATTTT.

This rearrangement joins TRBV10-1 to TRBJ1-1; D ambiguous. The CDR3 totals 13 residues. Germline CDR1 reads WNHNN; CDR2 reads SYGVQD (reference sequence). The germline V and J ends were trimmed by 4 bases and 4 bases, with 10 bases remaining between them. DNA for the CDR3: TGCGCCAGCAGTGTGCGAGGGATCACTGAAGCTTTCTTT. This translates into CASSVRGITEAFF.

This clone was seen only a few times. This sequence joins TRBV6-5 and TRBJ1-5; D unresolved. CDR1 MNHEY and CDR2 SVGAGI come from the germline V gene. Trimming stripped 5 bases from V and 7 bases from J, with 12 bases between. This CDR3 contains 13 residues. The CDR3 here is CASSRGASQPQHF. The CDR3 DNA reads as TGTGCCAGCAGTCGGGGTGCGAGCCAGCCCCAGCATTTT.

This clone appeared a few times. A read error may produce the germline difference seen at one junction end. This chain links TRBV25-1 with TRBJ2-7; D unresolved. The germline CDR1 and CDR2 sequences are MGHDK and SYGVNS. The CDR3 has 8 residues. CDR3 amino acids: CASSGFSF. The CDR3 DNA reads TGTGCCAGCAGTGGGTTCAGCTTC.

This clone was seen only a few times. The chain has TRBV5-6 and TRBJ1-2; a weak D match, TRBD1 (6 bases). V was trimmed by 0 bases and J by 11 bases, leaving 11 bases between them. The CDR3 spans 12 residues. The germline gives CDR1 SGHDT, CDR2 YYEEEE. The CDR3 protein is CASSLGTEVYTF. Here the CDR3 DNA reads TGTGCCAGCAGCTTGGGGACAGAGGTATACACCTTC.

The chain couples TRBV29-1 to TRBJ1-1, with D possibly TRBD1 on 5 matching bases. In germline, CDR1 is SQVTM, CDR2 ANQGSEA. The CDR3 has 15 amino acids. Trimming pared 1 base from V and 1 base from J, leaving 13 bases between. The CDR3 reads CSVEGWAGQNTEAFF. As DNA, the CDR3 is TGCAGCGTTGAAGGCTGGGCAGGGCAGAACACTGAAGCTTTCTTT.

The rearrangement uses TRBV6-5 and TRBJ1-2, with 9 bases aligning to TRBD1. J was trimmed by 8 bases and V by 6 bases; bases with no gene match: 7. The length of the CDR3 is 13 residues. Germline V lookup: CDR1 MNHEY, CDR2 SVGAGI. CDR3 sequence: CASSRTGEEGYTF. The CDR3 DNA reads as TGTGCCAGCAGCCGGACAGGGGAAGAAGGCTACACCTTC.

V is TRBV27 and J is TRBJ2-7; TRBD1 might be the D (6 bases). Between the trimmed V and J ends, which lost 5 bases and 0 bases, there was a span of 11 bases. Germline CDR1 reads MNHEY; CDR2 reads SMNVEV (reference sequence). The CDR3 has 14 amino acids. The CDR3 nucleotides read TGTGCCAGCAGTGCCTACAGGGTCTCCTACGAGCAGTACTTC. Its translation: CASSAYRVSYEQYF.

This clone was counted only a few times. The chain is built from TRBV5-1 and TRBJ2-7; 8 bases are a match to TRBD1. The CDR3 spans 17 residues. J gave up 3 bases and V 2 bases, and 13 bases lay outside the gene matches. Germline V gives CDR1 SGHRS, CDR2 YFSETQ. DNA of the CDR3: TGCGCCAGCAGCTTTAGGACAGGGAGCCGAGGGGGCTACGAGCAGTACTTC. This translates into CASSFRTGSRGGYEQYF.

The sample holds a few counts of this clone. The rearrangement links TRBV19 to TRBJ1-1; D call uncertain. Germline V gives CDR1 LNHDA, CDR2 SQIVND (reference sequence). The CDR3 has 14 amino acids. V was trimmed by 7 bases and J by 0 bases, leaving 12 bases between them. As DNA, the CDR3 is TGTGCCAGTACCACCCAGAGGATGAACACTGAAGCTTTCTTT. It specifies CASTTQRMNTEAFF.

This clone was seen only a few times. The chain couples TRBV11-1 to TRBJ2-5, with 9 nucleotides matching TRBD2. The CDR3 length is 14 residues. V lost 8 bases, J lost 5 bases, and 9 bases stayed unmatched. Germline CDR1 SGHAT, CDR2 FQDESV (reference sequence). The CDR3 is CASRLSGGYETQYF. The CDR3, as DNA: TGTGCCAGCCGACTCAGCGGGGGGTATGAGACCCAGTACTTC.

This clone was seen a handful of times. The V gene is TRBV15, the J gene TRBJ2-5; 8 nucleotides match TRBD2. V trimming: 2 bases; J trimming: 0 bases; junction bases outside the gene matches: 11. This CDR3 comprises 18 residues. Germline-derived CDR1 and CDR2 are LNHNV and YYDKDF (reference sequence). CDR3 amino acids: CATSRLRGGGSHQETQYF. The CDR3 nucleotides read TGTGCCACCAGCAGATTGAGGGGCGGGGGGTCCCACCAAGAGACCCAGTACTTC.

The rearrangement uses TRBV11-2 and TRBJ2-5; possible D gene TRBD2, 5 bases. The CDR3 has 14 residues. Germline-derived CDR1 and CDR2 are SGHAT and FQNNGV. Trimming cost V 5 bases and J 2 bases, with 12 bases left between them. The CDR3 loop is CASSGSGKQETQYF. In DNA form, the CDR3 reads TGTGCCAGCAGCGGTTCCGGGAAGCAAGAGACCCAGTACTTC.

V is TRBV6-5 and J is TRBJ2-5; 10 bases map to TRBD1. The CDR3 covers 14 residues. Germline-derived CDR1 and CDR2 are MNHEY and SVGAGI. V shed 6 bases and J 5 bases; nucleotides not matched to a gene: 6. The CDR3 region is CASSTTGGRETQYF. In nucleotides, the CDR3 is TGTGCCAGCAGCACGACAGGGGGCCGGGAGACCCAGTACTTC.

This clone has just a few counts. The CDR3 region is CASSWGLAGGPEYF. The CDR3 bases are TGTGCCAGCAGCTGGGGACTAGCGGGGGGCCCGGAGTATTTT. The V and J genes are TRBV14 and TRBJ2-3; 15 nucleotides match TRBD2. This CDR3 contains 14 residues. Trimming removed 5 bases from V and 13 bases from J; junction bases left unmatched: 7. Germline CDR1 and CDR2: SGHDN and FVKESK.